The clone carrying this T cell receptor beta chain was seen ten or more times. Its antigen is unknown. This entry belongs to a study of T cells in Graves' hyperthyroidism and ophthalmopathy. Looking at the study overall: The authors collected peripheral blood at initial diagnosis, before any treatment. General study points: Clonotypes that were expanded in thyroid above 0.001 mostly appeared in blood too.

Between the trimmed V and J ends, which lost 1 base and 5 bases, there was a span of 9 bases. The CDR3 spans 13 residues. RNA transcripts served as the template for amplifying TCR beta CDR3 regions. TCR CDR3 regions were first amplified by RT-PCR with HTBI primers. TCRdb re-derived calls from the multiplex PCR reads in MiXCR, one entry per CDR3 protein. The sample includes hundreds of thousands of distinct CDR3 sequences, approximately 15% of them seen just once. The TCR was taken from a woman between 18 and 29 years old with Graves' hyperthyroidism. Sequencing was carried out using blood. The chain employs TRBV12-3 or TRBV12-4 and TRBJ2-7; D is ambiguous. CDR3 sequence reads: CASSLEAVDEQYF. Written as DNA, the CDR3 is TGTGCCAGCAGTTTAGAGGCGGTAGACGAGCAGTACTTC.